This T cell receptor beta chain was sequenced for a study of Ad26.COV2.S vaccination and SARS-CoV-2 variants. Overall study findings and caveats: Comparable non-spike TCR breadth was observed in vaccine and placebo recipients. Total responses of T cells may have been underestimated by the analyses of TCR breadth and depth.

Treatment noted: 15 to 20 received Ad26.COV2.S at low or high dose, single or two shots; 5 received placebo; per-sample allocation not given. Specimens were obtained on day 63 following the first vaccine or placebo injection. It was an adult aged 18-55 years in Boston who was the donor. The method was immunoSEQ multiplex PCR; TCRdb's version includes in-frame clones alone and lacks a portion of them. The table shows about 410,000 clones, with less than 90% occurring only once. Worth noting for this clone: Its antigen is currently unknown.

The V gene's germline CDR1 is SEHNR and CDR2 FQNEAQ (reference sequence). V lost 1 base to trimming and J lost 4 bases; unmatched junction nucleotides: 5. The length of the CDR3 is 16 residues. The receptor's source is a person aged 18-65 years who received the Ad26.COV2.S COVID-19 vaccine or a placebo. The V and J genes are TRBV7-9 and TRBJ1-4; TRBD1 matches 8 bases. The sequences come from peripheral blood, collected in a trial of Ad26.COV2.S vaccine versus placebo. The CDR3 bases are TGTGCCAGCAGCTTAGGACAGGGGACCAGTAATGAAAAACTGTTTTTT. It is translated as CASSLGQGTSNEKLFF. Variable domain in full (rest from reference TRBV7-9 and TRBJ1-4): DTGVSQNPRHKITKRGQNVTFRCDPISEHNRLYWYRQTLGQGPEFLTYFQNEAQLEKSRLLSDRFSAERPKGSFSTLEIQRTEQGDSAMYLCASSLGQGTSNEKLFFGSGTQLSVL.